The rows below give T cell receptor beta chains drawn from one sample of a study of CD8 T cells in ankylosing spondylitis. TCRdb re-called the 5' RACE reads through MiXCR, storing one row per CDR3 protein. The sample carries some 840,000 distinct CDR3 sequences, about 10% recorded once. Sample: blood, either unsorted or a sorted T cell fraction (not recorded which). These receptors were obtained from a male donor with ankylosing spondylitis. The CDR3 runs from the conserved cysteine through the conserved F or W. The D gene is left open where the match is weak. Part of the rows lack a size; the others show once, few, many or a class for expanded clones.

abundance	v_gene	j_gene	d_gene	CDR3aa	CDR3nt
NA	TRBV27	TRBJ1-2	NA	CASSWGRFGGYTF	TGTGCCAGCAGTTGGGGCAGGTTCGGGGGCTACACCTTC
few	TRBV18	TRBJ2-7	TRBD1	CASSRLPDRAEQYF	TGTGCCAGCTCACGACTCCCGGACAGGGCCGAGCAGTACTTC
NA	TRBV20-1	TRBJ1-4	TRBD1	CSARGYRDSEKLFF	TGCAGTGCTAGAGGGTACCGGGACAGTGAAAAACTGTTTTTT
many	TRBV20-1	TRBJ2-7	NA	CSASQDVSYEQYF	TGCAGTGCTAGTCAGGACGTCTCCTACGAGCAGTACTTC
few	TRBV4-2	TRBJ1-3	TRBD1	CASSQVGTGGNTIYF	TGTGCCAGCAGCCAAGTCGGGACAGGGGGAAACACCATATATTTT
NA	TRBV20-1	TRBJ2-3	NA	CSARPGGMDTQYF	TGCAGTGCTAGACCTGGAGGCATGGATACGCAGTATTTT
NA	TRBV6-1	TRBJ2-7	NA	CASKVSPGVGEQYF	TGTGCCAGCAAGGTCTCGCCTGGGGTGGGGGAGCAGTACTTC
many	TRBV29-1	TRBJ2-7	NA	CSVGGPSEQYF	TGCAGCGTCGGGGGGCCGTCTGAGCAGTACTTC
many	TRBV9	TRBJ2-3	NA	CASSVATPADTQYF	TGTGCCAGCAGCGTAGCTACCCCGGCAGATACGCAGTATTTT
NA	TRBV20-1	TRBJ2-1	NA	CSARKTSSYNEQFF	TGCAGTGCTAGAAAGACTAGCTCCTACAATGAGCAGTTCTTC
NA	TRBV30	TRBJ1-4	NA	CAWIITRPSREEKLFF	TGTGCCTGGATAATAACCCGACCGAGCCGGGAGGAAAAACTGTTTTTT
NA	TRBV11-3	TRBJ2-3	NA	CASSFQGRPDTQYF	TGTGCCAGCAGCTTTCAGGGTCGCCCAGATACGCAGTATTTT
few	TRBV4-1	TRBJ1-2	NA	CASSQVGNYGYTF	TGCGCCAGCAGCCAAGTGGGGAACTATGGCTACACCTTC
few	TRBV5-5	TRBJ1-6	NA	CASSPRQGPNSPLHF	TGTGCCAGCAGCCCTCGCCAGGGGCCTAATTCACCCCTCCACTTT
NA	TRBV20-1	TRBJ2-1	TRBD2	CSARDPEPETSGTYNEQFF	TGCAGTGCTAGGGACCCAGAGCCGGAGACTAGCGGGACGTACAATGAGCAGTTCTTC
NA	TRBV20-1	TRBJ2-5	TRBD2	CSARFSGGGETQYF	TGCAGTGCTAGGTTTAGCGGGGGGGGTGAGACCCAGTACTTC
few	TRBV5-1	TRBJ2-5	TRBD2	CASSFGIAGVVQETQYF	TGCGCCAGCAGCTTTGGTATTGCGGGGGTGGTCCAAGAGACCCAGTACTTC
many	TRBV29-1	TRBJ1-2	TRBD1	CSVATDRDYGYTF	TGCAGCGTTGCCACGGACAGGGACTATGGCTACACCTTC
NA	TRBV20-1	TRBJ2-5	NA	CSARDPRGPETQYF	TGCAGTGCTAGAGACCCCAGAGGGCCAGAGACCCAGTACTTC
few	TRBV10-3	TRBJ2-3	NA	CAISAPEQGSLSTDTQYF	TGTGCCATCAGTGCGCCGGAGCAGGGATCCCTTAGCACAGATACGCAGTATTTT
NA	TRBV7-2	TRBJ2-1	NA	CASSLVWDPSYNEQFF	TGTGCCAGCAGCTTAGTTTGGGACCCATCCTACAATGAGCAGTTCTTC
few	TRBV6-1	TRBJ2-5	NA	CASSVWVKTQETQYF	TGTGCCAGCAGCGTCTGGGTCAAGACCCAAGAGACCCAGTACTTC
NA	TRBV20-1	TRBJ1-2	NA	CSARRAGDYGYTF	TGCAGTGCTCGGCGGGCGGGGGACTATGGCTACACCTTC
few	TRBV19	TRBJ2-3	NA	CASSGPGTLTDTQYF	TGTGCCAGTAGTGGACCCGGGACGCTCACAGATACGCAGTATTTT
NA	TRBV28	TRBJ2-7	NA	CASNTGGVSSYEQYF	TGTGCCAGCAATACCGGAGGGGTGAGCTCCTACGAGCAGTACTTC
few	TRBV4-3	TRBJ2-5	NA	CASSQDPGRSDETQYF	TGCGCCAGCAGCCAAGATCCCGGGAGAAGCGACGAGACCCAGTACTTC
few	TRBV7-8	TRBJ2-3	TRBD1	CASSPRQGVADTQYF	TGTGCCAGCAGCCCCCGACAGGGAGTGGCAGATACGCAGTATTTT
many	TRBV5-1	TRBJ2-1	NA	CASSLDLKQFF	TGCGCCAGCAGCTTGGACTTGAAGCAGTTCTTC
NA	TRBV20-1	TRBJ1-6	TRBD1	CSARALGQGADSPLHF	TGCAGTGCTAGAGCCCTTGGGCAGGGGGCGGATTCACCCCTCCACTTT
NA	TRBV7-9	TRBJ2-2	NA	CASSSSRSTPGELFF	TGTGCCAGCAGCTCATCCCGAAGTACACCCGGGGAGCTGTTTTTT
NA	TRBV9	TRBJ2-1	NA	CASSSGLAGAGYNEQFF	TGTGCCAGCAGCTCCGGATTGGCGGGGGCTGGCTACAATGAGCAGTTCTTC
NA	TRBV20-1	TRBJ1-5	NA	CSASRTRVNQPQHF	TGCAGTGCTAGTCGGACCAGGGTCAATCAGCCCCAGCATTTT